This T cell receptor (beta chain) was identified in a study of blood T cells in healthy people across ages. Study background: Template switching caught about one barcoded beta molecule for each two T cells.

RNA extraction gave at least 5.5 micrograms of total RNA per sample. As concerns this clonotype: Antigen unknown.

The authors ran a second PCR of about 7 to 11 cycles using a sample-barcoded 5' primer and a J-beta primer mix. A minimum of 3 million CDR3-containing paired-end reads was obtained for each sample. MiXCR, applied by TCRdb to the 5' RACE reads, yields one record per CDR3 protein. The sample includes about 1.5 million distinct CDR3 sequences, around 42% seen only once; the top ten take 7.9%. General study points: The study could not conclusively compare naive and antigen-experienced cells, given its unsorted PBMCs.

CDR3 length: 17 residues. Unmatched junction bases numbered 15, after V lost 4 bases and J lost 8 bases. The germline CDR1 and CDR2 sequences are SGHAT and FQNNGV. The sample consisted of blood. The chain joins TRBV11-2 to TRBJ1-1; 11 nucleotides agree with TRBD1. This sequence was found in a woman under 30 in good health. CDR3 sequence reads: CASSWQPDRTGGKEAFF. The CDR3 DNA sequence: TGTGCCAGCAGCTGGCAACCCGATCGGACAGGGGGCAAGGAAGCTTTCTTT.